The 30 T cell receptor beta chains listed next were all sequenced from one sample in a study of OX40 agonist ivuxolimab in advanced cancers. Assay used: immunoSEQ multiplex PCR; TCRdb lists only in-frame clones, some missing. The sample consists of about 69,000 clones, 80% to 90% of them appearing once. The material sequenced was CD4+ or CD8+ T cells sorted from blood, taken in a trial of the OX40 agonist ivuxolimab. The receptors originated from an adult with an advanced solid tumor such as melanoma, head and neck, liver or kidney cancer.

The V and J genes are TRBV2 and TRBJ2-5; either TRBD1 or TRBD2 may fit D (5 bases each). This CDR3 has 16 residues. CDR1 is SNHLY, CDR2 FYNNEI, per germline. V shed 0 bases and J shed 1 base, with 12 bases lying between them. The CDR3 loop reads CASSEAEGRLQETQYF. The CDR3 DNA follows: TGTGCCAGCAGTGAAGCTGAGGGACGTCTCCAAGAGACCCAGTACTTC.

In the case of this clone: Different DNA sequences within this sample yield the same CDR3. The rearrangement links TRBV27 to TRBJ2-7, with TRBD2 matching 13 bases. Germline loops: CDR1 MNHEY, CDR2 SMNVEV (reference sequence). Trimming removed 3 bases from V and 4 bases from J; junction bases left unmatched: 3. The CDR3 is 15 amino acids. CDR3: CASSLSGLAGYEQYF. The CDR3 DNA follows: TGTGCCAGCAGTTTGTCGGGACTAGCGGGATACGAGCAGTACTTC.

J is TRBJ2-2 and V is TRBV6-5; TRBD1 matches at 8 bases. Germline CDR1 MNHEY, CDR2 SVGAGI. V trimming: 2 bases; J trimming: 4 bases; junction bases outside the gene matches: 0. The CDR3 is made up of 14 amino acids. The CDR3: CASSYDRGTGELFF. In DNA, the CDR3 is TGTGCCAGCAGTTACGACAGGGGCACCGGGGAGCTGTTTTTT.

The V and J genes are TRBV6-1 and TRBJ2-1, with no clear D. Germline-derived CDR1 and CDR2 are MNHNS and SASEGT. Trimming shortened V by 6 bases and J by 4 bases, and 10 bases separated the two germline ends. This CDR3 has 13 amino acids. The CDR3: CASSKLVYNEQFF. CDR3 sequence (DNA): TGTGCCAGCAGCAAACTCGTATACAATGAGCAGTTCTTC.

J is TRBJ2-7 and V is TRBV28, with D tentatively TRBD1 (6 bases). Trimming took off 6 bases at V and 6 bases at J, with 12 bases between the two ends. The CDR3 length is 12 residues. Germline CDR1 MDHEN, CDR2 SYDVKM. CDR3 in DNA: TGTGCCAGCAGCTTCCCAGGGGCCGAGCAGTACTTC. Translation gives CASSFPGAEQYF.

V gene TRBV5-6 combines with J gene TRBJ1-1; possibly TRBD1 for D (5 bases). The germline gives CDR1 SGHDT, CDR2 YYEEEE. Trimming left V 4 bases short and J 1 base short, with 20 bases between. This CDR3 has 17 amino acids. The CDR3 here is CASSPELSGAGNTEAFF. Written as DNA, the CDR3 is TGTGCCAGCAGCCCCGAGTTGTCCGGGGCCGGGAACACTGAAGCTTTCTTT.

V usage is TRBV29-1 and J usage is TRBJ2-7, with 7 bases fitting TRBD1. CDR1 SQVTM and CDR2 ANQGSEA come from the germline V gene. The CDR3 sequence is 15 residues long. J was trimmed by 0 bases and V by 0 bases; bases with no gene match: 5. CDR3 residues: CSVEDGGQLSYEQYF. The CDR3, as DNA: TGCAGCGTTGAAGATGGGGGACAGCTCTCCTACGAGCAGTACTTC.

The DNA for the CDR3 is TGCAGCGCATCAGGAGAACTGAACCCCTACGAGCAGTACTTC. This sequence encodes CSASGELNPYEQYF. This chain connects TRBV29-1 to TRBJ2-7; no reliable D call. Germline lookup yields CDR1 SQVTM and CDR2 ANQGSEA. V dropped 7 bases and J dropped 2 bases, with 18 bases sitting between them. CDR3 length equals 14 residues.

The chain employs TRBV27 and TRBJ2-1; D is possibly TRBD1 (5 bases). The ends were cut back, 1 base at V and 5 bases at J, with 9 bases in the middle. CDR3 size: 14 residues. Germline V gene lookup returns CDR1 MNHEY and CDR2 SMNVEV (reference sequence). The CDR3 here is CASSLYDRNNEQFF. In nucleotides, the CDR3 is TGTGCCAGCAGTTTATATGACAGAAACAATGAGCAGTTCTTC.

This rearrangement joins TRBV19 to TRBJ2-7; the D gene is possibly TRBD2 (6 bases). The CDR3 has 14 residues. V shed 2 bases and J shed 1 base, with 9 bases lying between them. Germline V gene data show CDR1 as LNHDA and CDR2 as SQIVND (reference sequence). For the CDR3, the DNA is TGTGCCAGTAGTATAAGCGGGTGGTCCTACGAGCAGTACTTC. Encoded protein: CASSISGWSYEQYF.

The chain uses TRBV9 and TRBJ1-5; D possibly corresponds to TRBD1 (5 bases). V dropped 4 bases and J dropped 6 bases, with 11 bases sitting between them. This CDR3 comprises 13 residues. In germline, CDR1 is SGDLS, CDR2 YYNGEE. CDR3 region: CASSMGLGQPQHF. For the CDR3, the DNA is TGTGCCAGCAGCATGGGGCTAGGTCAGCCCCAGCATTTT.

The V and J genes are TRBV7-6 and TRBJ2-7, with unresolved D. The CDR3 extends over 14 amino acids. Trimming shortened V by 0 bases and J by 1 base, and 7 bases separated the two germline ends. Germline CDR1 SGHVS, CDR2 FNYEAQ. CDR3 DNA: TGTGCCAGCAGCTTAGCGGGCGGTTCCTACGAGCAGTACTTC. Protein sequence: CASSLAGGSYEQYF.

V gene TRBV30 combines with J gene TRBJ1-1, with D possibly being TRBD1 (5 bases). Germline V gives CDR1 GTSNPN, CDR2 SVGIG (reference sequence). This CDR3 has 13 amino acids. V dropped 4 bases and J dropped 1 base, with 10 bases sitting between them. For the CDR3, the DNA is TGTGCCTGGAATCCTGGGACGAACACTGAAGCTTTCTTT. Protein sequence: CAWNPGTNTEAFF.

This clone was seen just once. The chain employs TRBV7-6 and TRBJ2-7; 10 nucleotides agree with TRBD1. Germline V gene data show CDR1 as SGHVS and CDR2 as FNYEAQ. Trimming removed 4 bases from V and 5 bases from J; junction bases left unmatched: 8. The CDR3 sequence is 15 residues long. CDR3 sequence (DNA): TGTGCCAGCAGCTCCCCGACAGGGGGCTTGGACGAGCAGTACTTC. Translating gives CASSSPTGGLDEQYF.

This sequence joins TRBV30 and TRBJ1-4; 7 bases agree with TRBD1. The CDR3 has 16 residues. The germline V gene encodes CDR1 GTSNPN and CDR2 SVGIG (reference sequence). V lost 3 bases and J lost 6; bases outside the gene matches: 13. The CDR3 spells CAWSHKPGQWDEKLFF. DNA of the CDR3: TGTGCCTGGAGCCATAAACCGGGACAGTGGGATGAAAAACTGTTTTTT.

The chain employs TRBV5-4 and TRBJ2-7, with TRBD2 matching over 7 bases. The CDR3 is 17 residues long. In germline, CDR1 is SGHNT, CDR2 YYREEE (reference sequence). J lost 0 bases, V lost 4 bases, and 13 bases had no gene match. DNA of the CDR3: TGTGCCAGCAGCAGCTCATACCCGGGACTACCCTCCTACGAGCAGTACTTC. Encoded protein: CASSSSYPGLPSYEQYF. Combining the CDR3 with reference TRBV5-4 and TRBJ2-7 gives the whole variable domain ETGVTQSPTHLIKTRGQQVTLRCSSQSGHNTVSWYQQALGQGPQFIFQYYREEENGRGNFPPRFSGLQFPNYSSELNVNALELDDSALYLCASSSSYPGLPSYEQYFGPGTRLTVT.

The CDR3 is CATSRGLAGPTYEQYF. Written as DNA, the CDR3 is TGTGCCACCAGCAGAGGACTAGCGGGGCCCACCTACGAGCAGTACTTC. The chain combines TRBV15 with TRBJ2-7, with 11 positions matching TRBD2. This CDR3 is 16 amino acids long. J gave up 2 bases and V 1 base, and 4 bases lay outside the gene matches. Germline assignment: CDR1 LNHNV and CDR2 YYDKDF (reference sequence).

The V gene is TRBV6-1, the J gene TRBJ1-1; D is undetermined. V lost 6 bases, J lost 0 bases, and 8 bases lay in between. CDR3 length: 13 residues. Germline CDR1 MNHNS, CDR2 SASEGT. The CDR3 region has the DNA TGTGCCAGCAGCATCTGGATGAACACTGAAGCTTTCTTT. Amino acid sequence: CASSIWMNTEAFF.

The DNA for the CDR3 is TGTGCCAGCGCCCCGACCGGGACGGCTATCACCGGGGAGCTGTTTTTT. This translates into CASAPTGTAITGELFF. The rearrangement uses TRBV6-6 and TRBJ2-2; D may correspond to TRBD1 or TRBD2 (5 bases each). CDR3 length: 16 amino acids. In germline, CDR1 is MNHNY, CDR2 SVGAGI (reference sequence). Trimming removed 8 bases from V and 4 bases from J, with 20 bases in between.

This clone was seen only a few times. The chain recombines TRBV6-5 with TRBJ1-2; D gene uncertain. V lost 4 bases and J lost 4, with 4 bases in between. This CDR3 comprises 11 residues. CDR1 and CDR2 from the germline V gene are MNHEY and SVGAGI. The CDR3 sequence is CASSWGYGYTF. The CDR3, as DNA: TGTGCCAGCAGTTGGGGCTATGGCTACACCTTC.

Written as DNA, the CDR3 is TGTGCCAGCAGCTTAGAATCAAGGCCTGAGCAGTTCTTC. It yields the protein CASSLESRPEQFF. V usage is TRBV7-9 and J usage is TRBJ2-1, with D uncertain. The CDR3 covers 13 residues. Trimming removed 1 base from V and 9 bases from J, with 10 bases in between. CDR1 and CDR2 from the germline V gene are SEHNR and FQNEAQ (reference sequence).

The gene calls are TRBV7-9 and TRBJ2-1; TRBD2 matches at 13 bases. The CDR3 consists of 18 residues. Looked up from germline, CDR1 is SEHNR and CDR2 is FQNEAQ (reference sequence). Trimming took 0 bases from V and 7 from J; bases not matched to a gene: 9. The CDR3, as DNA: TGTGCCAGCAGCTTAGCGCAGGTACTACTAGCGGGAGGGAATGAGCAGTTCTTC. Translating it yields CASSLAQVLLAGGNEQFF.

The chain links TRBV19 to TRBJ1-1; possible D gene TRBD1, 6 bases. Trimming stripped 2 bases from V and 6 bases from J, with 10 bases between. The CDR3 has 13 residues. CDR1 is LNHDA and CDR2 is SQIVND in the germline V gene (reference sequence). CDR3 protein: CASSISGAAEAFF. The CDR3 region has the DNA TGTGCCAGTAGTATATCGGGGGCGGCTGAAGCTTTCTTT.

V gene TRBV25-1 combines with J gene TRBJ1-5; possibly TRBD1 for D (6 bases). Germline CDR1 MGHDK, CDR2 SYGVNS. V shed 3 bases and J shed 2 bases, with 20 bases lying between them. This CDR3 has 18 amino acids. The CDR3 DNA sequence: TGTGCCAGCAGTGACGTTCAAGGACAGAATCGGGGCAATCAGCCCCAGCATTTT. It translates to CASSDVQGQNRGNQPQHF.

The chain recombines TRBV28 with TRBJ2-3; D uncertain. The CDR3 runs 14 residues. V dropped 3 bases and J dropped 4 bases, with 11 bases sitting between them. Germline V gene lookup returns CDR1 MDHEN and CDR2 SYDVKM. CDR3 DNA: TGTGCCAGCAGTTTTTCAGGATTCGCAGATACGCAGTATTTT. The encoded protein is CASSFSGFADTQYF.

J is TRBJ1-1 and V is TRBV4-1; 8 bases align to TRBD1. This CDR3 has 16 amino acids. The trim removed 0 bases at V and 2 bases at J, leaving 5 bases unmatched. Per the germline V gene, CDR1 is MGHRA and CDR2 is YSYEKL. Here the CDR3 DNA reads TGCGCCAGCAGCCAAGAACTCGGGACAGGAAACACTGAAGCTTTCTTT. Protein: CASSQELGTGNTEAFF.

The CDR3 DNA is TGTGCCAGTAGTATAGGAGGGACCGCCGCTAACTATGGCTACACCTTC. Translation gives CASSIGGTAANYGYTF. The chain couples TRBV19 to TRBJ1-2; maybe TRBD1 (5 bases). This CDR3 contains 16 residues. Per the germline V gene, CDR1 is LNHDA and CDR2 is SQIVND (reference sequence). V shed 1 base and J shed 0 bases, with 12 bases lying between them. Together with reference TRBV19 and TRBJ1-2, the CDR3 gives the full variable domain: DGGITQSPKYLFRKEGQNVTLSCEQNLNHDAMYWYRQDPGQGLRLIYYSQIVNDFQKGDIAEGYSVSREKKESFPLTVTSAQKNPTAFYLCASSIGGTAANYGYTFGSGTRLTVV.

The chain is built from TRBV9 and TRBJ2-7, with a tentative D call TRBD2 (6 bases). CDR3 length: 14 amino acids. The V gene lost 3 bases and the J gene lost 1 base, with 11 bases spanning the gap. Germline V gives CDR1 SGDLS, CDR2 YYNGEE. The DNA for the CDR3 is TGTGCCAGCAGCGAGGAGGGTTTTTCCTACGAGCAGTACTTC. Encoded protein: CASSEEGFSYEQYF.

This clone appeared a single time. This chain links TRBV29-1 with TRBJ1-1; 7 bases map to TRBD1. The CDR3 consists of 11 residues. Germline CDR1 reads SQVTM; CDR2 reads ANQGSEA. With V trimmed by 5 bases and J by 10 bases, 7 bases remained unmatched. CDR3 nucleotide sequence: TGCAGCGTTCTACCGGGACAGCGAGCTTTCTTT. Its translation is CSVLPGQRAFF.

V is TRBV28 and J is TRBJ2-3; 9 bases agree with TRBD2. V lost 5 bases and J lost 1; bases outside the gene matches: 7. Germline CDR1 and CDR2: MDHEN and SYDVKM. The CDR3 extends over 16 amino acids. This CDR3 reads CASSLIRTSGTDTQYF. The CDR3 region has the DNA TGTGCCAGCAGTCTGATCAGGACTAGCGGCACAGATACGCAGTATTTT.